This is a list of T cell receptor beta chains from one sample in a study of blood T cell repertoires in COVID-19. Sequencing was performed with immunoSEQ multiplex PCR; in TCRdb, only in-frame clones are kept and a portion is missing. The sample carries about 380,000 clones, 88% recorded once. The sample taken for sequencing was PBMCs or T cells enriched from blood (not recorded which). The source is a woman between 18 and 29 years old who had recovered from COVID-19. CDR3s include the opening cysteine and the closing phenylalanine or tryptophan. The D gene is left open where the match is weak. The size entry is marked missing in some rows and otherwise reads once, few, many or a size class.

>-|TRBJ1-2|-|TRBV27
CASREGGYGYTF
TGTGCCAGCAGGGAAGGAGGCTATGGCTACACCTTC
>-|TRBJ1-2|-|TRBV15
CATSRDRRGDNSYGYTF
TGTGCCACCAGCAGAGATCGGCGGGGCGATAACTCCTATGGCTACACCTTC
>-|TRBJ1-4|-|TRBV7-8
CASSLAGTPFEKLFF
TGTGCCAGCAGCTTAGCCGGGACACCGTTTGAAAAACTGTTTTTT
>-|TRBJ1-1|TRBD1|TRBV6-5
CASSPQTGLPTEAFF
TGTGCCAGCAGTCCCCAGACAGGGTTGCCCACTGAAGCTTTCTTT
>-|TRBJ2-5|TRBD1|TRBV5-4
CASSLRYGTDPQETQYF
TGTGCCAGCAGCTTAAGGTACGGGACAGACCCACAAGAGACCCAGTACTTC
>-|TRBJ2-5|-|TRBV7-3
CASSLTREYQETQYF
TGTGCCAGCAGCTTAACGAGAGAGTACCAAGAGACCCAGTACTTC
>-|TRBJ2-5|-|TRBV7-2
CASSLREGQETQYF
TGTGCCAGCAGCCTCCGGGAAGGCCAAGAGACCCAGTACTTC
>-|TRBJ1-4|TRBD1|TRBV5-8
CASSPGQGKGEKLFF
TGTGCCAGCAGCCCGGGACAGGGCAAAGGTGAAAAACTGTTTTTT
>-|TRBJ1-5|-|TRBV5-1
CASSLGEGQPQHF
TGCGCCAGCAGCTTAGGGGAGGGACAGCCCCAGCATTTT
>-|TRBJ2-7|TRBD2|TRBV28
CASSLSPPSGGTYEQYF
TGTGCCAGCAGTTTATCTCCCCCTAGCGGGGGAACCTACGAGCAGTACTTC
>-|TRBJ1-4|TRBD1|TRBV9
CASSSRTGGGEKLFF
TGTGCCAGCAGCTCCCGAACAGGGGGAGGGGAAAAACTGTTTTTT
>-|TRBJ2-5|TRBD1|TRBV2
CASSVGTGGFQETQYF
TGTGCCAGCAGTGTGGGGACAGGGGGCTTCCAAGAGACCCAGTACTTC
>-|TRBJ2-7|-|TRBV5-8
CASSLAGGGYEQYF
TGTGCCAGCAGCTTGGCAGGGGGAGGCTACGAGCAGTACTTC
>-|TRBJ1-1|TRBD1|TRBV7-7
CASSRAKGQYMNTEAFF
TGTGCTAGCAGCCGAGCCAAGGGACAGTACATGAACACTGAAGCTTTCTTT
>-|TRBJ2-2|TRBD1|TRBV7-7
CASSLALGQGSSNTGELFF
TGTGCTAGCAGCTTAGCGTTGGGACAGGGAAGTTCGAACACCGGGGAGCTGTTTTTT
>-|TRBJ1-5|-|TRBV7-8
CASSPRQIPVDNQPQHF
TGTGCCAGCAGCCCCAGACAGATACCGGTAGACAATCAGCCCCAGCATTTT
>-|TRBJ1-1|TRBD1|TRBV6-5
CASSPRGQGPHEAFF
TGTGCCAGCAGTCCTCGAGGACAGGGACCTCATGAAGCTTTCTTT
>once|TRBJ1-3|-|TRBV9
CASSVAPGRGEYGNTIYF
TGTGCCAGCAGCGTAGCCCCCGGGAGGGGTGAATACGGAAACACCATATATTTT
>-|TRBJ1-5|-|TRBV5-1
CASSLAGIGNQPQHF
TGCGCCAGCAGCTTGGCCGGGATCGGCAATCAGCCCCAGCATTTT
>-|TRBJ2-3|TRBD2|TRBV7-3
CASSLGLVGGPADTQYF
TGTGCCAGCAGTTTGGGACTAGTGGGGGGGCCTGCAGATACGCAGTATTTT
>-|TRBJ2-7|TRBD1|TRBV6-5
CASSRGQGTDEQYF
TGTGCCAGCAGCCGGGGACAGGGAACCGACGAGCAGTACTTC
>-|TRBJ1-1|TRBD1|TRBV5-6
CASSRRDRGYTEAFF
TGTGCCAGCAGCCGCCGGGACAGGGGGTATACTGAAGCTTTCTTT
>-|TRBJ1-2|-|TRBV7-9
CASSLGTDNYGYTF
TGTGCCAGCAGCTTAGGTACAGACAACTATGGCTACACCTTC
>-|TRBJ1-1|TRBD1|TRBV6-2/TRBV6-3
CASSYSPGQVIAFF
TGTGCCAGCAGTTACTCACCGGGACAGGTAATAGCTTTCTTT
>-|TRBJ1-1|TRBD1|TRBV19
CASSLTGGVTEAFF
TGTGCCAGTAGTCTTACAGGGGGGGTAACTGAAGCTTTCTTT
>few|TRBJ1-4|-|TRBV2
CASSPLQKLFF
TGTGCCAGCAGCCCCCTCCAAAAACTGTTTTTT
>once|TRBJ1-2|TRBD1|TRBV6-5
CASRAGQGMDYGYTF
TGTGCCAGCAGGGCTGGACAGGGGATGGACTATGGCTACACCTTC
>once|TRBJ2-7|TRBD2|TRBV28
CASSSLERGGLYEQYF
TGTGCCAGCAGTTCCCTCGAGCGGGGGGGCCTCTACGAGCAGTACTTC
>-|TRBJ1-2|TRBD1|TRBV5-1
CASSSATGAGYTF
TGCGCCAGCAGCTCGGCGACAGGGGCCGGCTACACCTTC
>-|TRBJ2-7|TRBD1|TRBV6-5
CAARDRASYEQYF
TGTGCCGCCCGGGACAGGGCCTCCTACGAGCAGTACTTC
>-|TRBJ2-1|TRBD1|TRBV10-1
CASSTGTGAYNEQFF
TGCGCCAGCAGTACCGGGACAGGGGCCTACAATGAGCAGTTCTTC
>-|TRBJ2-1|-|TRBV4-2
CASSLGGRTLNEQFF
TGTGCCAGCAGCCTCGGTGGGCGGACACTCAATGAGCAGTTCTTC
>-|TRBJ1-4|TRBD1|TRBV29-1
CSVFRQGIDEKLFF
TGCAGCGTCTTCAGACAGGGGATTGATGAAAAACTGTTTTTT
>-|TRBJ2-1|TRBD1|TRBV12-5
CASGTGVGEQFF
TGTGCTAGTGGGACAGGGGTTGGTGAGCAGTTCTTC
>-|TRBJ1-2|-|TRBV7-9
CASSLYEGRGYTF
TGTGCCAGCAGCTTATATGAGGGCCGTGGCTACACCTTC
>-|TRBJ1-1|-|TRBV5-1
CASSRRTENTEAFF
TGCGCCAGCAGCCGTCGGACAGAGAACACTGAAGCTTTCTTT
>-|TRBJ2-2|-|TRBV2
CASSERFPPGHSGTGELFF
TGTGCCAGCAGTGAACGATTTCCGCCGGGACATTCGGGAACCGGGGAGCTGTTTTTT
>-|TRBJ2-1|TRBD2|TRBV5-4
CASSLKRGGRAEQFF
TGTGCCAGCAGCTTGAAGCGGGGGGGCCGGGCCGAGCAGTTCTTC
>many|TRBJ1-1|-|TRBV28
CASSSSTRVDTEAFF
TGTGCCAGCAGTTCCTCTACGCGGGTGGACACTGAAGCTTTCTTT
>-|TRBJ1-5|-|TRBV30
CAWSVEINQPQHF
TGTGCCTGGAGTGTAGAGATCAATCAGCCCCAGCATTTT
>-|TRBJ2-3|TRBD2|TRBV3-1/TRBV3-2
CASSQGWEIAGLATDTQYF
TGTGCCAGCAGCCAAGGGTGGGAAATCGCAGGACTAGCTACAGATACGCAGTATTTT
>-|TRBJ1-5|-|TRBV20-1
CSASSGTLNQPQHF
TGCAGTGCTAGTAGCGGGACTCTCAATCAGCCCCAGCATTTT
>few|TRBJ2-2|TRBD1|TRBV18
CASSPTGQGARNTGELFF
TGTGCCAGCTCACCAACGGGACAGGGGGCGAGGAACACCGGGGAGCTGTTTTTT
>-|TRBJ1-5|-|TRBV4-3
CASSQDVASNQPQHF
TGCGCCAGCAGCCAAGACGTGGCTAGCAATCAGCCCCAGCATTTT
>-|TRBJ1-3|TRBD1|TRBV24-1
CATSDPRTGGNTIYF
TGTGCCACCAGTGACCCTCGGACAGGGGGAAACACCATATATTTT
>-|TRBJ1-5|-|TRBV21-1
CASSLSMAGSNQPQHF
TGTGCCAGCAGCCTCAGTATGGCAGGTAGCAATCAGCCCCAGCATTTT
>-|TRBJ1-1|-|TRBV3-1/TRBV3-2
CASSQDKWRVRSNTEAFF
TGTGCCAGCAGCCAAGATAAATGGAGGGTTCGATCGAACACTGAAGCTTTCTTT
>-|TRBJ1-4|TRBD1|TRBV28
CASSLLPGTGNEKLFF
TGTGCCAGCAGTTTACTTCCCGGGACAGGGAATGAAAAACTGTTTTTT
>-|TRBJ1-2|-|TRBV7-9
CASSSIQSSYGYTF
TGTGCCAGCAGCTCAATACAGAGCTCTTATGGCTACACCTTC
>-|TRBJ2-7|TRBD1|TRBV2
CASRDRVHEQYF
TGTGCCAGCAGAGACAGGGTCCACGAGCAGTACTTC